This T cell receptor (beta chain) was observed in a study of T cell responses to AZD1222 COVID-19 vaccine. The CDR3 covers 13 residues. Germline assignment: CDR1 MGHDK and CDR2 SYGVNS. Study findings and constraints: Only a handful of AZD1222 recipients, several in all, had baseline seropositivity. It should be noted that donors were predominantly white British and more often female, and clonal diversity was possibly underestimated. Per reports, nearly half of all spike-specific TCRs target regions that are unmutated in variants.

This clone was seen a few times. What it recognizes is unknown. Sequence at one end of the junction differs from germline and may be a read error. Repertoires were generated with immunoSEQ multiplex PCR, while TCRdb's copy carries only in-frame clones and drops some. The sample has 98,000 or so clones, approximately 89% seen once. Material: peripheral blood, obtained on day 0 of AZD1222 vaccination. This rearrangement joins TRBV25-1 to TRBJ2-7; the match to TRBD2 covers 10 bases. The TCR comes from an adult in good health. The CDR3 loop reads CASSGSPSGGSNF. The CDR3 DNA reads as TGTGCCAGCAGTGGGTCTCCTAGCGGGGGATCGAACTTC.